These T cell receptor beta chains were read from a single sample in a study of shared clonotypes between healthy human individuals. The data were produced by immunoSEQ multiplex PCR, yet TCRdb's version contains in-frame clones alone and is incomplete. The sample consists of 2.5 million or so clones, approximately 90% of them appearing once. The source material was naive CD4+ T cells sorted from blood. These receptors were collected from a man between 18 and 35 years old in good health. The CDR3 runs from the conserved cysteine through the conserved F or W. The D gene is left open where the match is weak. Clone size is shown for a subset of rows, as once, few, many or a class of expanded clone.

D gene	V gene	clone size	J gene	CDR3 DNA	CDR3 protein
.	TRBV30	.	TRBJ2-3	TGTGCCTGGACCCTTAGCACAGATACGCAGTATTTT	CAWTLSTDTQYF
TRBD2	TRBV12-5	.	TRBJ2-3	TGTGCTAGTGGTCAATCTAGCGGGGGGGCTGGGGGCACAGATACGCAGTATTTT	CASGQSSGGAGGTDTQYF
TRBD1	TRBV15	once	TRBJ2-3	TGTGCCACCAGTCTAACCGGGACAGACACAGATACGCAGTATTTT	CATSLTGTDTDTQYF
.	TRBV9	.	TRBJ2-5	TGTGCCAGCAGCGTCGGGGAGCAAGAGACCCAGTACTTC	CASSVGEQETQYF
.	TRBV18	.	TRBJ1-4	TGTGCCAGCTCACCCGTAGCAGAGGCGAAACTGTTTTTT	CASSPVAEAKLFF
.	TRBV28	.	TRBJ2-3	TGTGCCAGCCGGACTCCCCGCGGGACAGATACGCAGTATTTT	CASRTPRGTDTQYF
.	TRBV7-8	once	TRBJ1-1	TGTGCCAGCAGCTTAGCAGGGGACACTGAAGCTTTCTTT	CASSLAGDTEAFF
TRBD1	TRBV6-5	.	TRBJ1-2	TGTGCCAGCTTCGGACAGGGTCTATTGGGGGGCTACACCTTC	CASFGQGLLGGYTF
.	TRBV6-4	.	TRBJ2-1	TGTGCCAGCAGTGACTCCACTTTATTCCGGGGACGGGACAATGAGCAGTTCTTC	CASSDSTLFRGRDNEQFF
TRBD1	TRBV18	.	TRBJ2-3	TGTGCCAGCTCACCTCAGGGGGCGGCCAGTGATACGCAGTATTTT	CASSPQGAASDTQYF
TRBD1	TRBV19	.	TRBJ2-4	TGTGCCAGTAGTATAGTGGGGACAGGGATAGCCAAAAACATTCAGTACTTC	CASSIVGTGIAKNIQYF
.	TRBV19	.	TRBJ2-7	TGTGCCAGTAGTATCCCTAGCAGGGGAGGCGAGCAGTACTTC	CASSIPSRGGEQYF
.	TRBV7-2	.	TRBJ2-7	TGTGCCAGCAGCTTAGCGGAACCAGGTTTCTCCTACGAGCAGTACTTC	CASSLAEPGFSYEQYF
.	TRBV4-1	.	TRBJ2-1	TGCGCCAGCAGCCAAGAGAAGGGTCTATACAATGAGCAGTTCTTC	CASSQEKGLYNEQFF
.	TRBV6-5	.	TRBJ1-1	TGTGCCAGCATCTACAGGGCGGAAGCTTTCTTT	CASIYRAEAFF
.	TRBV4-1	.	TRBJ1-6	TGCGCCAGCAGCCAGGGGGTTATCGATAATTCACCCCTCCACTTT	CASSQGVIDNSPLHF
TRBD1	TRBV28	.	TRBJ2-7	TGTGCCAGCAGTACCGGGACAGGGGGTATCTACGAGCAGTACTTC	CASSTGTGGIYEQYF
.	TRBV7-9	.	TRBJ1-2	TGTGCCAGCAGCCTGGAGGGTCCTAACTATGGCTACACCTTC	CASSLEGPNYGYTF
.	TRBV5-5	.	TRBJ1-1	TGTGCCAGCACCTTTGGGACTATAGCTACTGAAGCTTTCTTT	CASTFGTIATEAFF
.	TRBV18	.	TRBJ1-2	TGTGCCAGCTCCCAACAGGCGGACTATGGCTACACCTTC	CASSQQADYGYTF
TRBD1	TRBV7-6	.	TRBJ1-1	TGTGCCAGCAGCCCCGACAGGGGGAACACTGAAGCTTTCTTT	CASSPDRGNTEAFF
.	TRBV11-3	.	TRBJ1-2	TGTGCCAGCAGCTTAGAAAAGGCGAACTGGACTAACTATGGCTACACCTTC	CASSLEKANWTNYGYTF
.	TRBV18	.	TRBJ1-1	TGTGCCAGCTCACCCCTGGAGGAGAACACTGAAGCTTTCTTT	CASSPLEENTEAFF
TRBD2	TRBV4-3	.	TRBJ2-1	TGCGCCAGCAGCCAAGAGAGACTAGCGGATTCCTACAATGAGCAGTTCTTC	CASSQERLADSYNEQFF
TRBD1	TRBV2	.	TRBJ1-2	TGTGCCAGCAGTGCTGGGCAGGGGGATGGCTACACCTTC	CASSAGQGDGYTF
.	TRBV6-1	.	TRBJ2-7	TGTGCCAGCAGTGAATGGACAGCTACCTACGAGCAGTACTTC	CASSEWTATYEQYF
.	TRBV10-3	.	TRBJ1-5	TGTGCCATCAGTGAGTCGTCGAGGGTTACTCAGCCCCAGCATTTT	CAISESSRVTQPQHF
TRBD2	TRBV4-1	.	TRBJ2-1	TGCGCCAGCAGCCAAGTGTGGCGGGGGGTGTACAATGAGCAGTTCTTC	CASSQVWRGVYNEQFF
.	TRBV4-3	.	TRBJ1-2	TGCGCCAGCAGCCAAGGGGGCAGGGGTGGCTACACCTTC	CASSQGGRGGYTF
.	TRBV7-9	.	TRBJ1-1	TGTGCCAGCAGCTTAGCGGGGGCTGAAGCTTTCTTT	CASSLAGAEAFF
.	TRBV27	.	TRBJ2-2	TGTGCCAGCAGTGCGGATAGGGGAACCGGGGAGCTGTTTTTT	CASSADRGTGELFF
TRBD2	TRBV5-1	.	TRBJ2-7	TGCGCCAGCAGCCTTAGCGGGAGTGGCACCTACGAGCAGTACTTC	CASSLSGSGTYEQYF
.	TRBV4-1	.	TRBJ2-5	TGCGCCAGCAGCCGGGGACTTGGGGAGACCCAGTACTTC	CASSRGLGETQYF
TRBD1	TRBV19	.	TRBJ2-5	TGTGCCAGTAGTATCCAGGGGGAGATGAGAGAGACCCAGTACTTC	CASSIQGEMRETQYF
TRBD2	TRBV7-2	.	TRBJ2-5	TGTGCCAGCAGCGTGCTCGGGGGAGGGAGAGAGACCCAGTACTTC	CASSVLGGGRETQYF
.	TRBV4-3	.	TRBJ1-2	TGCGCCAGCAGCCAAGAAACCGGGACCCATGGCTACACCTTC	CASSQETGTHGYTF
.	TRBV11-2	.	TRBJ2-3	TGTGCCAGCAGCTCGGAGGGGGGAAGAGATACGCAGTATTTT	CASSSEGGRDTQYF
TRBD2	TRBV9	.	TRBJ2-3	TGTGCCAGCAGCGTAGGGTCGCGGGGGGGGATAAATACGCAGTATTTT	CASSVGSRGGINTQYF
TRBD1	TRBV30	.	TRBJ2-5	TGTGCCTGGAACGGGGACAGGGGTCAAGAGACCCAGTACTTC	CAWNGDRGQETQYF
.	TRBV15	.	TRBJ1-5	TGTGCCACCAGCAGAGATCAGCAAAGCAATCAGCCCCAGCATTTT	CATSRDQQSNQPQHF
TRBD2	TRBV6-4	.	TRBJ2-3	TGTGCCAGCAGTGAGAGCGGGAGGGCAGTAGATACGCAGTATTTT	CASSESGRAVDTQYF
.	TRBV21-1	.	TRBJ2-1	TGTGCCAGCAGCAACCTGACTAGCGGCTCCTACAATGAGCAGTTCTTC	CASSNLTSGSYNEQFF
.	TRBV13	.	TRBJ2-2	TGTGCCAGCCGATTAGCGGGACAGTCCGGGGAGCTGTTTTTT	CASRLAGQSGELFF
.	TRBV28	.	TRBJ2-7	TGTGCCAGCAGACGACATCAAGGCTCCTACGAGCAGTACTTC	CASRRHQGSYEQYF
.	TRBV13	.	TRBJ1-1	TGTGCCAGCAGCTTCAACACTGAAGCTTTCTTT	CASSFNTEAFF